There are a few counts of the clone carrying this T cell receptor beta chain. During its preparation, the TCRbeta library received unique molecular identifiers. TCRdb reprocessed the PCR reads with MiXCR, giving one entry per CDR3 protein. Among 450,000 to 600,000 distinct CDR3 sequences listed, about 10% were seen once. This sample stems from a study of T-cell reconstitution after alpha-beta-depleted transplantation in children. The CDR3 is 14 residues long. Trimming cost V 7 bases and J 6 bases; bases outside gene matches: 4. Material: PBMCs, obtained before TCRalphabeta/CD19-depleted stem cell transplant. V usage is TRBV12-3 or TRBV12-4 and J usage is TRBJ2-7; 15 nucleotides line up with TRBD2. The TCR sequence derives from a child aged 2-15 years with inherited bone marrow failure, due to receive a stem cell transplant. In DNA, the CDR3 is TGTGCCAGCACCCCGGGACTAGCGGGAGGCGAGCAGTACTTC. It codes for CASTPGLAGGEQYF.